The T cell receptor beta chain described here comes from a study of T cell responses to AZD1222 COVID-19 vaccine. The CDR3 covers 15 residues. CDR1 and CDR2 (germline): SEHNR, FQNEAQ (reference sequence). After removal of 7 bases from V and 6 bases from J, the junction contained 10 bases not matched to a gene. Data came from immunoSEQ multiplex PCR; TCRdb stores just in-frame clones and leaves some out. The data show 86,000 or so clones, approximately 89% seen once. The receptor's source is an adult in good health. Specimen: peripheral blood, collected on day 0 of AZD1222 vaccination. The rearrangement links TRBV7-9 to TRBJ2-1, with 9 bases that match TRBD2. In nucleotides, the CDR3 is TGTGCCAGCACCTATCCGGGACTAGCTTCCAATGAGCAGTTCTTC. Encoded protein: CASTYPGLASNEQFF.